These T cell receptor beta chains were read from a single sample in a study of CD8 T cells in ankylosing spondylitis. TCRdb re-called the 5' RACE reads with MiXCR, one entry per CDR3 protein. The table records about 340,000 distinct CDR3 sequences, around 15% of them present only once. What was sequenced was blood, either unsorted or a sorted T cell fraction (not recorded which). The receptor set was obtained from a male donor with ankylosing spondylitis or in good health (not recorded which). The CDR3 runs from the conserved cysteine through the conserved F or W. The D gene is left open where the match is weak. The size of a clone is reported for some rows only, either as once, few or many, or as a class for expanded clones.

>TRBJ1-1|.|few|TRBV7-9
CASSLSRLDTEAFF
TGTGCCAGCAGCTTATCCAGGCTGGACACTGAAGCTTTCTTT
>TRBJ2-7|TRBD1|few|TRBV12-5
CASARDRVFEQYF
TGTGCTAGTGCCCGGGACAGAGTCTTTGAGCAGTACTTC
>TRBJ2-1|TRBD2|.|TRBV5-1
CASSLVAGLSYNEQFF
TGCGCCAGCAGCTTGGTAGCGGGACTGTCCTACAATGAGCAGTTCTTC
>TRBJ2-7|TRBD1|.|TRBV5-1
CASSLGSGVDRGEEQYF
TGCGCCAGCAGCTTAGGGTCGGGAGTGGACAGGGGTGAAGAGCAGTACTTC
>TRBJ2-5|TRBD2|few|TRBV4-2
CASSQGQRGRETQYF
TGTGCCAGCAGCCAAGGCCAGCGGGGGCGCGAGACCCAGTACTTC
>TRBJ2-7|TRBD1|few|TRBV18
CASSPATGGYEQYF
TGTGCCAGCTCACCAGCCACAGGGGGCTACGAGCAGTACTTC
>TRBJ2-7|TRBD1|few|TRBV7-2
CASSSGTGYEQYF
TGTGCCAGCAGCTCCGGGACAGGGTACGAGCAGTACTTC
>TRBJ2-5|.|few|TRBV12-3/TRBV12-4
CASSLGEDSDPFQETQYF
TGTGCCAGCAGTTTAGGGGAGGACAGTGACCCCTTCCAAGAGACCCAGTACTTC
>TRBJ2-7|TRBD1|few|TRBV27
CASSSAGQGFFEQYF
TGTGCCAGCAGTTCGGCGGGACAGGGATTCTTCGAGCAGTACTTC
>TRBJ2-1|TRBD2|few|TRBV25-1
CASSERGVDHNEQFF
TGTGCCAGCTCAGAGCGGGGAGTAGACCACAATGAGCAGTTCTTC
>TRBJ1-5|.|.|TRBV29-1
CSVSRGSNQPQHF
TGCAGCGTTTCCAGGGGTAGCAATCAGCCCCAGCATTTT
>TRBJ1-4|.|once|TRBV25-1
CACSGGEKLFF
TGTGCCTGTTCCGGGGGGGAAAAACTGTTTTTT
>TRBJ2-4|.|few|TRBV5-6
CASSLNGLVKNIQYF
TGTGCCAGCAGCTTAAACGGTCTAGTCAAAAACATTCAGTACTTC
>TRBJ2-3|.|.|TRBV19
CASSKVTRVADTQYF
TGTGCCAGTAGTAAGGTTACTAGAGTGGCAGATACGCAGTATTTT
>TRBJ1-4|.|few|TRBV3-1
CASSQERQNEKLFF
TGTGCCAGCAGCCAAGAAAGGCAGAATGAAAAACTGTTTTTT